The rows below give T cell receptor beta chains drawn from one sample of a study of vaccination effects on CD4 cells after COVID-19. Profiling relied on immunoSEQ multiplex PCR, and the TCRdb table lists in-frame clones only, not all of them. This table has fewer than 20,000 clones, 70% to 80% appearing once. What these receptors recognize is not known. Sequenced material: CD4+ T cells from PBMCs cultured with HCoV-NL63 spike peptides, taken after COVID-19 vaccination. The receptors were gathered from a human donor who received a COVID-19 vaccine. Each CDR3 is given with its conserved first and last residue. D genes are given only for firm matches. Size values are once, few and many counts, or a class for expanded clones, and some rows have none.

j_gene	d_gene	v_gene	abundance	CDR3aa	CDR3nt
TRBJ1-1	-	TRBV13	-	CASSLAGQLNTEAFF	TGTGCCAGCAGCTTAGCCGGCCAGCTGAACACTGAAGCTTTCTTT
TRBJ2-1	TRBD2	TRBV24-1	-	CATSDPTSGRERYEQFF	TGTGCCACCAGTGATCCGACTAGCGGGAGAGAAAGGTATGAGCAGTTCTTC
TRBJ2-7	TRBD2	TRBV6-2/TRBV6-3	-	CASSSRTRTSYEQYF	TGTGCCAGCAGTTCCCGGACTAGGACTTCCTACGAGCAGTACTTC
TRBJ2-1	TRBD1	TRBV5-8	-	CASSHGTGKHEQFF	TGTGCCAGCAGCCACGGGACAGGAAAACATGAGCAGTTCTTC
TRBJ2-2	TRBD1	TRBV7-3	-	CASSSRTGNTGELFF	TGTGCCAGCAGCAGTAGGACAGGGAACACCGGGGAGCTGTTTTTT
TRBJ1-2	TRBD1	TRBV24-1	-	CATSDRQGNNYGYTF	TGTGCCACCAGTGACAGACAGGGAAACAACTATGGCTACACCTTC
TRBJ1-6	TRBD1	TRBV5-1	-	CASSPRDSSSNSPLHF	TGCGCCAGCAGCCCGAGGGACAGCTCTAGTAATTCACCCCTCCACTTT
TRBJ2-5	TRBD2	TRBV7-2	once	CASSFGGRGETQYF	TGTGCCAGCAGCTTCGGCGGGAGGGGGGAGACCCAGTACTTC
TRBJ2-2	-	TRBV2	-	CASNQGYTGELFF	TGTGCCAGCAACCAGGGCTACACCGGGGAGCTGTTTTTT
TRBJ1-1	TRBD1	TRBV5-1	-	CASSFGQGAEAFF	TGCGCCAGCAGCTTTGGACAGGGGGCTGAAGCTTTCTTT
TRBJ2-3	-	TRBV6-4	few	CASSDPPDNTQYF	TGTGCCAGCAGTGACCCGCCGGATAATACGCAGTATTTT
TRBJ2-1	TRBD2	TRBV5-4	-	CASSGATSGANEQFF	TGTGCCAGCAGCGGGGCGACTAGCGGGGCGAATGAGCAGTTCTTC
TRBJ2-5	-	TRBV5-4	-	CASSFRDLETQYF	TGTGCCAGCAGCTTTCGCGATTTGGAGACCCAGTACTTC
TRBJ1-1	-	TRBV10-2	-	CASSGTRAFF	TGCGCCAGCAGCGGGACCAGAGCTTTCTTT
TRBJ2-7	TRBD1	TRBV13	-	CASSPPGGRSYEQYF	TGTGCCAGCAGCCCCCCAGGGGGTAGGAGCTACGAGCAGTACTTC
TRBJ2-3	TRBD2	TRBV18	-	CASSPVAGGPTDTQYF	TGTGCCAGCTCACCAGTAGCGGGAGGGCCGACAGATACGCAGTATTTT
TRBJ1-2	-	TRBV3-1/TRBV3-2	-	CASGGANYGYTF	TGTGCCTCTGGTGGAGCTAACTATGGCTACACCTTC
TRBJ2-1	TRBD2	TRBV28	-	CASSSTSGRSYNEQFF	TGTGCCAGCAGTTCGACTAGCGGGAGATCCTACAATGAGCAGTTCTTC
TRBJ1-5	-	TRBV20-1	-	CSASIEANNQPQHF	TGCAGTGCTAGTATAGAGGCTAATAATCAGCCCCAGCATTTT
TRBJ2-1	-	TRBV11-2	-	CASSLGHYNEQFF	TGTGCCAGCAGCTTAGGACATTACAATGAGCAGTTCTTC
TRBJ1-2	-	TRBV18	-	CASSPITEGHGYTF	TGTGCCAGCTCACCGATAACAGAGGGGCATGGCTACACCTTC
TRBJ2-7	TRBD1	TRBV2	few	CASSDIVLAGQGAHEQYF	TGTGCCAGCAGTGATATAGTCCTGGCGGGACAGGGGGCCCACGAGCAGTACTTC
TRBJ2-7	-	TRBV12-3/TRBV12-4	-	CASSLHYEQYF	TGTGCCAGCAGTTTACACTACGAGCAGTACTTC
TRBJ2-7	TRBD2	TRBV10-3	-	CAISESGGDEQYF	TGTGCCATCAGTGAGTCGGGGGGGGACGAGCAGTACTTC
TRBJ1-2	-	TRBV2	once	CASKRGLGGYTF	TGTGCCAGCAAACGGGGGCTCGGCGGCTACACCTTC
TRBJ1-5	-	TRBV28	few	CASMGRAGNQPQHF	TGTGCCAGCATGGGCAGGGCCGGCAATCAGCCCCAGCATTTT
TRBJ2-7	-	TRBV5-8	-	CASRSRRSSYEQYF	TGTGCCAGCAGGAGCCGACGGAGCTCCTACGAGCAGTACTTC